The entry below describes one T cell receptor beta chain. This CDR3 comprises 16 residues. CDR1 MNHNS and CDR2 SASEGT come from the germline V gene. Trimming cost V 1 base and J 5 bases; bases outside gene matches: 8. Original methodology: Counts of nucleated cells, estimated from reference gene primer amplification, were obtained. Produced via immunoSEQ multiplex PCR; TCRdb's table is partial and in-frame only. For V, J and clone size, that table is used; D and trimming come from the DNA. The sample includes about 670,000 clones, more than 80% seen only once; the top ten take approximately 0.3%. These data come from a study of blood T cell repertoires in COVID-19. Turning to the study itself: Researchers got acute and convalescent COVID-19 samples from the United States, Italy and Spain. PBMCs, B-cell-depleted T cells, or T cells were the source of the cDNA or gDNA that made up the material.

The chain recombines TRBV6-1 with TRBJ2-1; 7 positions agree with TRBD1. Sequencing input: peripheral blood. The clonotype originates from a woman aged 18-29 years with acute or convalescent COVID-19. The chain's CDR3 is CASSEGLDRAHNEQFF. For the CDR3, the DNA is TGTGCCAGCAGTGAAGGGTTAGACAGGGCACACAATGAGCAGTTCTTC.